The rows below give T cell receptor beta chains drawn from one sample of a study of blood T cell repertoires in COVID-19. Using immunoSEQ multiplex PCR, the repertoire was profiled, and TCRdb retains in-frame clones only, with some absent. The repertoire holds approximately 100,000 clones, with about 85% as singletons. The sequenced material came from peripheral blood. These receptors all come from a human donor in a cohort sampled during active COVID-19. CDR3s include the opening cysteine and the closing phenylalanine or tryptophan. Each record gives: D gene, J gene, clone size, V gene, CDR3 protein, CDR3 DNA. The D gene is left open where the match is weak. Not all rows give a size; the values are once, few, many and, for expanded clones, a class.

.,TRBJ2-5,.,TRBV11-2,CASSPSETQYF,TGTGCCAGCAGCCCCTCGGAGACCCAGTACTTC
TRBD2,TRBJ2-5,.,TRBV7-3,CASSLTGTRELQETQYF,TGTGCCAGCAGCTTAACCGGGACTAGAGAGTTACAAGAGACCCAGTACTTC
TRBD2,TRBJ2-7,once,TRBV28,CASSLGLGSYEQYF,TGTGCCAGCAGTCTAGGACTAGGCTCCTACGAGCAGTACTTC
.,TRBJ1-3,.,TRBV5-6,CASKRQAGNTIYF,TGTGCCAGCAAAAGACAGGCTGGAAACACCATATATTTT
TRBD1,TRBJ1-2,.,TRBV19,CASSIDGTGIEDGYTF,TGTGCCAGTAGTATAGACGGGACAGGGATTGAGGATGGCTACACCTTC
.,TRBJ2-2,once,TRBV6-1,CASSDRTSRTGELFF,TGTGCCAGCAGTGATCGGACTTCTCGTACCGGGGAGCTGTTTTTT
.,TRBJ1-1,few,TRBV15,CATSRDQTTAFF,TGTGCCACCAGCAGAGACCAAACAACGGCTTTCTTT
TRBD2,TRBJ2-3,.,TRBV9,CASSVAETSGITDTQYF,TGTGCCAGCAGCGTAGCTGAGACTAGCGGGATCACAGATACGCAGTATTTT
.,TRBJ2-1,.,TRBV21-1,CASSKVGSSYNEQFF,TGTGCCAGCAGCAAAGTTGGGAGCTCCTACAATGAGCAGTTCTTC
.,TRBJ2-3,.,TRBV19,CASNAGNTQYF,TGTGCCAGTAACGCGGGAAATACGCAGTATTTT
TRBD1,TRBJ1-1,.,TRBV25-1,CASSEYRTGAAGRAFF,TGTGCCAGCAGTGAATATCGGACAGGGGCCGCTGGTAGGGCTTTCTTT
.,TRBJ1-1,.,TRBV10-3,CAISSGVGGYTEAFF,TGTGCCATCAGTAGTGGGGTAGGGGGTTACACTGAAGCTTTCTTT
TRBD1,TRBJ2-1,.,TRBV14,CASSQSGQGLGKDEQFF,TGTGCCAGCAGCCAATCCGGACAGGGTTTGGGGAAGGATGAGCAGTTCTTC
TRBD1,TRBJ1-3,.,TRBV6-5,CASSSSRGEGNTIYF,TGTGCCAGCAGTTCGAGCAGGGGGGAAGGAAACACCATATATTTT